This T cell receptor beta chain was captured in a study of blood T cell repertoires in COVID-19. At the level of the study: Samples taken during acute and convalescent COVID-19 were collected in the United States, Italy and Spain. In each case, the material was cDNA or gDNA derived from T cells, B-cell-depleted T cells, or PBMCs.

This CDR3 is 15 amino acids long. V trimming: 5 bases; J trimming: 6 bases; junction bases outside the gene matches: 11. CDR1 is LNHDA, CDR2 SQIVND, per germline (reference sequence). Authors' analysis steps: Amplification with reference gene primers provided the estimates of nucleated cell counts. Clones were sequenced by immunoSEQ multiplex PCR, and TCRdb holds only the in-frame ones, with some missing. V and J calls and clone size are as listed in that table; D and trimming were resolved from the DNA. The sample consists of roughly 120,000 clones, roughly 90% of them appearing once. Sequencing was carried out using peripheral blood. The gene calls are TRBV19 and TRBJ2-3, with 7 positions matching TRBD1. This TCR derives from a man aged 45-65 years with COVID-19, enrolled during active disease. The CDR3 region has the DNA TGTGCCAGTAGTTCGGACAGGACGCAGTGGGATACGCAGTATTTT. Translation: CASSSDRTQWDTQYF.